A selection of T cell receptor beta chains follows, all from one sample in a study of cytomegalovirus exposure and HLA in healthy donors. Libraries were prepared by immunoSEQ multiplex PCR; TCRdb keeps only in-frame clonotypes and omits some of them. This sample has about 130,000 clones, with 55% to 75% found just once. Material: PBMCs. The source is a man aged 25-40 years in good health and CMV-seronegative. The CDR3 runs from the conserved cysteine through the conserved F or W. The order of the fields is J gene, V gene, CDR3 protein.

>TRBJ1-1|TRBV7-2
CASSLGGTANTEAFF
>TRBJ2-7|TRBV28
CASSVWDTPYEQYF
>TRBJ1-2|TRBV11-2
CASSSGFTVRGYTF
>TRBJ2-6|TRBV30
CAWSVKTGVIIPSGANVLTF
>TRBJ1-2|TRBV13
CASSSRDRGPYGYTF
>TRBJ1-5|TRBV6-5
CASRPTTGGGQPQHF
>-|TRBV27
CASSTPGQGSNEQYF
>TRBJ2-2|TRBV5-1
CASSPHLRIGGRINTGELFF
>TRBJ2-2|TRBV5-1
CASSLSSGGAGTGELFF
>TRBJ1-1|TRBV27
CASSPYDRGSPEAFF
>TRBJ1-5|TRBV25-1
CASSELTGGTSSNQPQHF
>TRBJ1-5|TRBV2
CASGGTGVFQPQHF
>TRBJ2-1|TRBV10-2
CASSDRGREQFF
>TRBJ1-1|TRBV5-8
CASSAGQALNTEAFF
>TRBJ1-2|TRBV29-1
CSVQPGQGARGGYTF
>TRBJ2-3|TRBV5-1
CATTSGSTSFTDTQYF
>TRBJ1-1|TRBV2
CASSEDSAGTEAFF
>TRBJ2-7|TRBV6-5
CASSRTGAGGYEQYF
>TRBJ2-3|TRBV5-1
CASSLALSSGGTDTQYF
>TRBJ1-1|TRBV18
CASSRTGGEAGIEAFF
>TRBJ1-1|TRBV11-2
CASSPWDRGRNTEAFF
>TRBJ2-1|TRBV5-1
CASSQVGSDNEQFF
>TRBJ2-5|TRBV2
CASSEYKKETQYF
>TRBJ2-1|TRBV14
CASSRRRGYNEQFF
>TRBJ2-5|TRBV11-3
CASSLGTGEAETQYF
>TRBJ1-1|TRBV7-2
CASSSDTMNTEAFF
>TRBJ2-2|TRBV19
CASRQGFGELFF
>TRBJ2-2|TRBV2
CASRGRGARNTGELFF
>TRBJ1-2|TRBV2
CASSEEGQGGYTF
>TRBJ1-2|TRBV29-1
CSVEQAANYGYTF
>TRBJ1-1|TRBV4-3
CASSQDRMEGTEAFF
>TRBJ2-5|TRBV29-1
CSVLRDSQTQYF
>TRBJ1-2|TRBV7-9
CASSPPGGAPHYGYTF
>TRBJ2-1|TRBV29-1
CSGQGDGNEQFF
>TRBJ2-7|TRBV9
CASSVVGSGGPYEQYF
>TRBJ1-3|TRBV5-1
CASSLGGQALNTIYF
>-|TRBV9
CASSPDGQQGSYEQYF
>TRBJ1-1|TRBV18
CASSPTGLALNTEAFF
>TRBJ1-5|TRBV19
CASRDLQGYQPQHF